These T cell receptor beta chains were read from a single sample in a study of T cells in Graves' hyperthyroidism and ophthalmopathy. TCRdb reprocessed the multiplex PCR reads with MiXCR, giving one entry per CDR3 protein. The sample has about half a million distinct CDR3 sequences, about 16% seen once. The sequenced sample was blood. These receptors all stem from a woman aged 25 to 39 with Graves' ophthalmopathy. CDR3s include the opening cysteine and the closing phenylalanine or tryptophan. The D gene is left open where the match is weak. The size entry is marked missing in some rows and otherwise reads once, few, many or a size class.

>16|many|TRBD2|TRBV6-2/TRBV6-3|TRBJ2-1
CASSDSSGSSYNEQFF
TGTGCCAGCAGTGACTCTAGCGGGAGTTCCTACAATGAGCAGTTCTTC
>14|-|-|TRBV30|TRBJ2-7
CAWASGPFSYEQYF
TGTGCCTGGGCGAGCGGGCCTTTTTCCTACGAGCAGTACTTC
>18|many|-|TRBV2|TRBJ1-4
CASTRWRGANPSNEKLFF
TGTGCCAGCACCCGATGGAGGGGCGCCAACCCCTCTAATGAAAAACTGTTTTTT
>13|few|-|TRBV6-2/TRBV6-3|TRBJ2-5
CASSRVPKETQYF
TGTGCCAGCAGTCGGGTGCCAAAAGAGACCCAGTACTTC
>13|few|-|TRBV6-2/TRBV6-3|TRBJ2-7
CASSRGPPSEQYF
TGTGCCAGCAGTCGGGGCCCTCCCTCCGAGCAGTACTTC
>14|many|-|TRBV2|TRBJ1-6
CASSVNRGNSPLHF
TGTGCCAGCAGCGTTAACCGAGGGAATTCACCCCTCCACTTT
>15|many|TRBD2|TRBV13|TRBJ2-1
CASSLKTSGSLEQFF
TGTGCCAGCAGCTTAAAAACTAGCGGGAGCCTTGAGCAGTTCTTC
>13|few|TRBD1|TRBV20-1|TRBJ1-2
CSATGTANYGYTF
TGCAGTGCCACCGGGACAGCTAACTATGGCTACACCTTC
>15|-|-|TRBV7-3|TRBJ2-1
CASSSRSGVYNEQFF
TGTGCCAGCAGCTCGCGGTCCGGCGTCTACAATGAGCAGTTCTTC
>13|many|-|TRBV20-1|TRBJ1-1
CSARVVSGDRAFF
TGCAGTGCTAGAGTAGTGTCGGGGGATCGCGCTTTCTTT
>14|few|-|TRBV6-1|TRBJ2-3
CASRAGPSTDTQYF
TGTGCCAGCAGGGCAGGGCCTTCCACAGATACGCAGTATTTT
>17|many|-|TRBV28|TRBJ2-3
CASSPFLRAVVSDTQYF
TGTGCCAGCAGTCCCTTTCTTCGGGCTGTAGTATCAGATACGCAGTATTTT
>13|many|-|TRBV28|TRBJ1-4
CASELGGGEKLFF
TGTGCCAGCGAGCTGGGGGGCGGGGAAAAACTGTTTTTT
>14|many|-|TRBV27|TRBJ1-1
CASTPWVGVTEAFF
TGTGCCAGCACCCCGTGGGTAGGTGTAACTGAAGCTTTCTTT
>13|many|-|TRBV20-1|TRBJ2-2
CSARVGFIGELFF
TGCAGTGCTAGAGTGGGGTTCATCGGGGAGCTGTTTTTT
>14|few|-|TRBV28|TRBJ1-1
CASSLLGTNTEAFF
TGTGCCAGCAGTTTACTGGGTACGAACACTGAAGCTTTCTTT
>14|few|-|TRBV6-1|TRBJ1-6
CASRPGVYNSPLHF
TGTGCCAGCAGGCCAGGCGTCTATAATTCACCCCTCCACTTT